A selection of T cell receptor beta chains follows, all from one sample in a study of early T cells in non-severe SARS-CoV-2 infection. Using its own MiXCR run on the 5' RACE reads, TCRdb lists one record per CDR3 protein. The sample gives about 84,000 distinct CDR3 sequences, about an eighth of which show up once; under 3% is in the top ten. Sample: whole blood. The source is an adult who was a healthcare worker with PCR-confirmed SARS-CoV-2 infection or an uninfected control (not recorded which). The CDR3 runs from the conserved cysteine through the conserved F or W. The D gene is left open where the match is weak. Part of the rows lack a size; the others show once, few, many or a class for expanded clones.

CDR3nt | CDR3aa | d_gene | j_gene | v_gene | abundance
TGTGCCAGCAGCCAGACAAGGGGGAACACTGAAGCTTTCTTT | CASSQTRGNTEAFF | . | TRBJ1-1 | TRBV7-8 | many
TGCAGTGCTAGAGATCGAGGCAGAAAGCAGTTCTTC | CSARDRGRKQFF | . | TRBJ2-1 | TRBV20-1 | many
TGTGCCAGCAGCCAAGAAGGGACTAGCGTCTACAATGAGCAGTTCTTC | CASSQEGTSVYNEQFF | TRBD2 | TRBJ2-1 | TRBV3-1 | few
TGTGCCAGCAGTTCAGGGGGGCCCTCGTTAGGGCAGTATTTT | CASSSGGPSLGQYF | . | TRBJ2-3 | TRBV6-2/TRBV6-3 | many
TGTGCCAGCAGTGTCAGACTACCGAATGAGCAGTTCTTC | CASSVRLPNEQFF | . | TRBJ2-1 | TRBV28 | .
TGTGCCAGCAGCCCAGGACACTCTGAAGCTTTCTTT | CASSPGHSEAFF | . | TRBJ1-1 | TRBV5-4 | .
TGTGCCAGCGGAGCATTCTTTGATACGCAGTATTTT | CASGAFFDTQYF | . | TRBJ2-3 | TRBV11-3 | .
TGTGCCAGCAGCCCCGGGACAGGTACCTACGAGCAGTACTTC | CASSPGTGTYEQYF | TRBD1 | TRBJ2-7 | TRBV7-9 | .
TGTGCCAGCAGTTACGCGGGGGACAGGGGAGGCTATGGCTACACCTTC | CASSYAGDRGGYGYTF | TRBD1 | TRBJ1-2 | TRBV6-5 | .
TGTGCCAGCAGCATACTCGCGTTCTACGAGCTGTACTTC | CASSILAFYELYF | . | TRBJ2-7 | TRBV6-2/TRBV6-3 | .
TGTGCCAGTAGTACCCCGCCGGGACATTGGCCAGATACGCAGTATTTT | CASSTPPGHWPDTQYF | . | TRBJ2-3 | TRBV19 | few
TGTGCCAGCAGTTTAGTGGCAGGGGAGAGCAATCAGCCCCAGCATTTT | CASSLVAGESNQPQHF | . | TRBJ1-5 | TRBV27 | .
TGTGCCAGTAGTATAGATGAGAATGAAAAACTGTTTTTT | CASSIDENEKLFF | . | TRBJ1-4 | TRBV19 | many
TGCGCCAGCAGCTCTCCGACAGGGAGGGATGAGCAGTTCTTC | CASSSPTGRDEQFF | . | TRBJ2-1 | TRBV5-1 | many
TGCAGTGCTGGGGGGGACAGGGCCCTTAACTATGGCTACACCTTC | CSAGGDRALNYGYTF | TRBD1 | TRBJ1-2 | TRBV20-1 | .
TGTGCCAGCAGTCTCAGGGGGGCAGAGTACAATGAGCAGTTCTTC | CASSLRGAEYNEQFF | . | TRBJ2-1 | TRBV12-3/TRBV12-4 | many
TGTGCCAGCAGCCAAGATAGGCCCTCTGGGGCCAACGTCCTGACTTTC | CASSQDRPSGANVLTF | . | TRBJ2-6 | TRBV3-1 | many
TGCAGTGCTACGGGGACCGATCTTAGAGAAAAACTGTTTTTT | CSATGTDLREKLFF | . | TRBJ1-4 | TRBV20-1 | .
TGTGCCAGCAGCGTAGTTACCCCAGGGAATGAGCAGTTCTTC | CASSVVTPGNEQFF | . | TRBJ2-1 | TRBV9 | medium-sized
TGCAGCGTTGGGGCGGATACCTACGAGCAGTACTTC | CSVGADTYEQYF | . | TRBJ2-7 | TRBV29-1 | .
TGCAGTGCCATATCCGGGACGAAAGGGAATTACGAGCAGTACTTC | CSAISGTKGNYEQYF | . | TRBJ2-7 | TRBV20-1 | few
TGTGCCAGCAGTTGGCAAGAGACCCAGTACTTC | CASSWQETQYF | . | TRBJ2-5 | TRBV28 | many
TGTGCCACCAGCAGAGATATACAGGGCAATTCACCCCTCCACTTT | CATSRDIQGNSPLHF | . | TRBJ1-6 | TRBV15 | .
TGTGCCAGCGCATCACCTGGAGCGGGGAGTAGCGGGGGGAGCACAGATACGCAGTATTTT | CASASPGAGSSGGSTDTQYF | TRBD2 | TRBJ2-3 | TRBV6-5 | many
TGCAGCGTTGGAGGGGCGGGCTCGCGGATCTACAATGAGCAGTTCTTC | CSVGGAGSRIYNEQFF | . | TRBJ2-1 | TRBV29-1 | many
TGTGCCAGCACTGTTTATCCGGGCTATAATTCACCCCTCCACTTT | CASTVYPGYNSPLHF | . | TRBJ1-6 | TRBV6-5 | many
TGTGCCAGCAGTGAACGGCAGCTCTATGGCTACACCTTC | CASSERQLYGYTF | . | TRBJ1-2 | TRBV6-1 | few
TGTGCCAGCAGTCGACAGGGAGCTAATGAAAAACTGTTTTTT | CASSRQGANEKLFF | TRBD1 | TRBJ1-4 | TRBV28 | .
TGCAGTGCTAGAATGCCGGGACAGGGGGAAGAGCAGTACTTC | CSARMPGQGEEQYF | TRBD1 | TRBJ2-7 | TRBV20-1 | .
TGTGCCTCCATAGATGGTAATTCACCCCTCCACTTT | CASIDGNSPLHF | . | TRBJ1-6 | TRBV28 | few
TGTGCCAGCAGTTTATCCAGGGAGGGCGGCTACACCTTC | CASSLSREGGYTF | . | TRBJ1-2 | TRBV28 | .
TGTGCCAGCAGCCAACAGACATGGGACAGCCAAGAGACCCAGTACTTC | CASSQQTWDSQETQYF | TRBD1 | TRBJ2-5 | TRBV4-2 | few
TGTGCCAGCAGCGGTGCACAACCCACAAAGAGAGCTTTCTTT | CASSGAQPTKRAFF | . | TRBJ1-1 | TRBV12-3/TRBV12-4 | many
TGTGCCAGCAGCGCGCCCAGGGGACAGCTGAACACTGAAGCTTTCTTT | CASSAPRGQLNTEAFF | TRBD1 | TRBJ1-1 | TRBV9 | .
TGTGCCAGCTCACCACTCTCGGGGGGTCGGAATGAGCAGTTCTTC | CASSPLSGGRNEQFF | TRBD2 | TRBJ2-1 | TRBV18 | .
TGTGCCAGCAGTGAAGCCCCCCAGGGAGCGCTTGGCGACATTCAGTACTTC | CASSEAPQGALGDIQYF | . | TRBJ2-4 | TRBV2 | .
TGCAGTGCTAGACCCTCCCACCGGGACCCGAACACTGAAGCTTTCTTT | CSARPSHRDPNTEAFF | . | TRBJ1-1 | TRBV20-1 | .
TGTGCCAGCAGTGCCGAGCGGACAGGCTGGATCACAGATACGCAGTATTTT | CASSAERTGWITDTQYF | TRBD1 | TRBJ2-3 | TRBV2 | many
TGCGCCAGCAGCCAAGCGGGGGCAACTAATGAAAAACTGTTTTTT | CASSQAGATNEKLFF | . | TRBJ1-4 | TRBV4-1 | .
TGTGCCAGTAGTATCCGGGCTGGAGGGAGATGGCACACCGGGGAGCTGTTTTTT | CASSIRAGGRWHTGELFF | . | TRBJ2-2 | TRBV19 | few
TGTGCCAGCAGCTCCCGTTTCGGGAACCTCTACAATGAGCAGTTCTTC | CASSSRFGNLYNEQFF | . | TRBJ2-1 | TRBV7-9 | many
TGCAGCGTTGCCACCGGGACAGGGTCTTCGGAGACCCAGTACTTC | CSVATGTGSSETQYF | TRBD1 | TRBJ2-5 | TRBV29-1 | many
TGCACCAGCAGCCAAGATAGGCCGCGGGGGGATAATTCACCCCTCCACTTT | CTSSQDRPRGDNSPLHF | . | TRBJ1-6 | TRBV1 | many
TGTGCCAGCAGCGTAGACCAAACAGTACAGGGAAGTGGCTACACCTTC | CASSVDQTVQGSGYTF | . | TRBJ1-2 | TRBV9 | many
TGTGCCAGCTCGTCTTTAGCGGGGAGTCACACAGATACGCAGTATTTT | CASSSLAGSHTDTQYF | TRBD2 | TRBJ2-3 | TRBV18 | many
TGTGCCAGCAGCCAAGGGCGGGAGACCGACGACGAGCAGTACTTC | CASSQGRETDDEQYF | TRBD2 | TRBJ2-7 | TRBV3-1 | few
TGCGCCAGCAGCCAAGATCCCAGGTTAAACACTGAAGCTTTCTTT | CASSQDPRLNTEAFF | . | TRBJ1-1 | TRBV4-1 | .
TGTGCCAGCAGCTCGACTGAGGTAGCCGGGACCACAGATACGCAGTATTTT | CASSSTEVAGTTDTQYF | . | TRBJ2-3 | TRBV7-8 | few
TGTGCCAGCAGCTTAGGGAGAGGGGGACAGAGGCCTCTGAACACTGAAGCTTTCTTT | CASSLGRGGQRPLNTEAFF | TRBD1 | TRBJ1-1 | TRBV11-2 | .
TGTGCCAGCAGATACCCCCCCTCCTACGAGCAGTACTTC | CASRYPPSYEQYF | . | TRBJ2-7 | TRBV6-6 | .
TGTGCCAGCAGCCAAGGAGGTCGGGGGAGCAATGAGCAGTTCTTC | CASSQGGRGSNEQFF | . | TRBJ2-1 | TRBV7-6 | .
TGTGCCAGCAGCTTAGAGGGAGGAAGGCTTCATGAGCAGTTCTTC | CASSLEGGRLHEQFF | . | TRBJ2-1 | TRBV11-1 | few
TGTGCCAGCAGCCAAGTCAGCGGGGGAGGCACAGATACGCAGTATTTT | CASSQVSGGGTDTQYF | TRBD2 | TRBJ2-3 | TRBV4-2 | few
TGTGCCAACAGCCCGGAGGCCCCCACAGATACGCAGTATTTT | CANSPEAPTDTQYF | . | TRBJ2-3 | TRBV5-4 | few
TGCGCCAGCAGTCACAACGAGGGCATCGAGACCCAGTACTTC | CASSHNEGIETQYF | . | TRBJ2-5 | TRBV5-1 | many